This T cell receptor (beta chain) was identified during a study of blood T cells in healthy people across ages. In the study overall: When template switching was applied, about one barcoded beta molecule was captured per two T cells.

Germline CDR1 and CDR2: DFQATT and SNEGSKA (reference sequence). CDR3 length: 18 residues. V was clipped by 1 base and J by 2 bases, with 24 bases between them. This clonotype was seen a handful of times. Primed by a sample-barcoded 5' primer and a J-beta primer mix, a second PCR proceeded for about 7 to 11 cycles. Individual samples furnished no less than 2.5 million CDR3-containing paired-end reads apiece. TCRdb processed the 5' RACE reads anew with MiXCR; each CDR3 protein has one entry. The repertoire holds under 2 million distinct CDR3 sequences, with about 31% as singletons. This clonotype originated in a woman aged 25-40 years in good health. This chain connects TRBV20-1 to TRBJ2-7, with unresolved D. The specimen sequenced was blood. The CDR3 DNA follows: TGCAGTGCTAGAGGGGCCCCCTTCGAGCGCGAGGCCACCTACGAGCAGTACTTC. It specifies CSARGAPFEREATYEQYF.